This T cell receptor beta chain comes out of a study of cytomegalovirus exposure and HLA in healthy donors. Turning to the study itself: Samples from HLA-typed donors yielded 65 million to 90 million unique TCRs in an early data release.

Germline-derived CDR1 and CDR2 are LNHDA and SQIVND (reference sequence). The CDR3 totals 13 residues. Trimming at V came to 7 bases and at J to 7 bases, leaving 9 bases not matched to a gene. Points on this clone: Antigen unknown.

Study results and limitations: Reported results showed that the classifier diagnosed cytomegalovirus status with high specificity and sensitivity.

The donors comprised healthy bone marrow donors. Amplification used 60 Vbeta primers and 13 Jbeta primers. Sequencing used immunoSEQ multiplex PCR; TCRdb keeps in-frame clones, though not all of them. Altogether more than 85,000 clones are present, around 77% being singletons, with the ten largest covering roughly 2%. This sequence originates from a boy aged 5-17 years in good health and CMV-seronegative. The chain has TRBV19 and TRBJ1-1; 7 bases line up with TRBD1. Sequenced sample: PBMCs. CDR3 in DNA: TGTGCCAGTACCCTAGGACAGGTAGGTGAAGCTTTCTTT. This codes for CASTLGQVGEAFF.